The rows below give T cell receptor beta chains drawn from one sample of a study of long-term antiretroviral therapy in people with HIV. Method: immunoSEQ multiplex PCR; TCRdb's copy keeps in-frame clones and lacks some. The profile shows tens of thousands of clones, roughly three quarters of them singletons. The starting material was unsorted PBMCs, obtained 1.1 years before starting antiretroviral therapy. The source is a middle-aged woman with HIV. CDR3s include the opening cysteine and the closing phenylalanine or tryptophan. D genes are given only for firm matches. For some rows the clone size is stated as once, few or many, or as a class when expanded; others skip it.

D gene	CDR3 length	J gene	clone size	V gene	CDR3 protein	CDR3 DNA
NA	17	TRBJ2-5	NA	TRBV27	CASSLSGWPDDQETQYF	TGTGCCAGCAGTTTATCGGGGTGGCCGGACGACCAAGAGACCCAGTACTTC
TRBD1	15	TRBJ1-2	few	TRBV5-4	CASSAPGQGGYGYTF	TGTGCCAGCAGCGCCCCGGGACAGGGTGGCTATGGCTACACCTTC
NA	13	TRBJ2-7	few	TRBV11-3	CASSLVAGYEQYF	TGTGCCAGCAGCTTGGTTGCTGGCTACGAGCAGTACTTC
TRBD1	15	TRBJ1-2	NA	TRBV6-6	CASSYTSARGKGYTF	TGTGCCAGCAGTTACACGTCGGCCAGGGGGAAAGGCTACACCTTC
NA	15	TRBJ2-3	NA	TRBV11-3	CASRPRGESTDTQYF	TGTGCCAGCAGGCCCCGCGGGGAAAGCACAGATACGCAGTATTTT
NA	15	TRBJ2-2	NA	TRBV6-1	CASSEEGANTGELFF	TGTGCCAGCAGTGAAGAGGGGGCGAACACCGGGGAGCTGTTTTTT
NA	16	TRBJ2-6	NA	TRBV21-1	CASSALPWPGANVLTF	TGTGCCAGCAGCGCTCTACCCTGGCCTGGGGCCAACGTCCTGACTTTC
NA	15	TRBJ1-1	NA	TRBV19	CASSIVGEVDTEAFF	TGTGCCAGTAGTATAGTAGGAGAAGTGGACACTGAAGCTTTCTTT
TRBD2	16	TRBJ2-7	NA	TRBV19	CASSMGFSGRTYEQYF	TGTGCCAGTAGTATGGGTTTTAGCGGGAGGACCTACGAGCAGTACTTC
NA	14	TRBJ1-3	few	TRBV11-3	CASMDRGSGNTIYF	TGTGCCAGCATGGACAGAGGTTCTGGAAACACCATATATTTT
NA	12	TRBJ2-7	NA	TRBV19	CASSGLGYEQYF	TGTGCCAGTAGTGGCTTGGGCTACGAGCAGTACTTC
TRBD1	15	TRBJ2-7	few	TRBV7-9	CASSSPGQGLHEQYF	TGTGCCAGCAGCTCGCCGGGACAGGGGCTCCACGAGCAGTACTTC
NA	14	TRBJ2-3	NA	TRBV5-1	CASSFSPPQNTQYF	TGCGCCAGCAGCTTTTCCCCCCCCCAGAATACGCAGTATTTT
NA	12	TRBJ1-3	NA	TRBV6-6	CASSYEGNTIYF	TGTGCCAGCAGTTACGAGGGAAACACCATATATTTT
TRBD1	15	TRBJ1-1	NA	TRBV19	CASSIGWDSNTEAFF	TGTGCCAGTAGTATAGGCTGGGACAGCAACACTGAAGCTTTCTTT
NA	15	TRBJ2-1	NA	TRBV7-7	CASSLLAGSENEQFF	TGTGCCAGCAGCTTATTAGCCGGGTCCGAAAATGAGCAGTTCTTC
NA	12	TRBJ2-7	NA	TRBV5-4	CASSLVTGKRYF	TGTGCCAGCAGCTTGGTAACAGGAAAACGGTACTTC
NA	15	TRBJ1-5	NA	TRBV5-1	CASSLEGDASQPQHF	TGCGCCAGCAGCCTGGAGGGGGACGCAAGTCAGCCCCAGCATTTT
TRBD1	14	TRBJ1-1	few	TRBV10-2	CASTTGESGTEAFF	TGCGCCAGCACCACAGGGGAGTCGGGGACTGAAGCTTTCTTT